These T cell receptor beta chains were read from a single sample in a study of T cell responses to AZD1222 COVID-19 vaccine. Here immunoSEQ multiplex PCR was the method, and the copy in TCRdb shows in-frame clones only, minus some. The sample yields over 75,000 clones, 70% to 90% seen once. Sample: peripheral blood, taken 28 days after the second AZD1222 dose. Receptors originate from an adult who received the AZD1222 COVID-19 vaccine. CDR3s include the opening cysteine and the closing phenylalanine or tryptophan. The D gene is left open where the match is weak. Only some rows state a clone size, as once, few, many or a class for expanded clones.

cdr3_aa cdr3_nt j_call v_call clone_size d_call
CASSSGTGGSEQYF TGTGCCAGCTCAAGCGGGACAGGGGGGAGCGAGCAGTACTTC TRBJ2-7 TRBV18 few TRBD1
CASSQGLAGVSEQFF TGTGCCAGCAGCCAGGGGCTAGCGGGAGTGAGCGAGCAGTTCTTC TRBJ2-1 TRBV7-2 NA TRBD2
CATSDLGLAGLAKNIQYF TGTGCCACCAGTGATTTGGGACTAGCGGGACTAGCCAAAAACATTCAGTACTTC TRBJ2-4 TRBV24-1 NA TRBD2
CSASKGGRVTDTQYF TGCAGTGCTAGTAAGGGGGGGCGGGTCACAGATACGCAGTATTTT TRBJ2-3 TRBV20-1 NA NA
CASSPETGIHTF TGTGCCAGCAGCCCGGAAACAGGGATCCACACCTTC TRBJ1-2 TRBV3-1/TRBV3-2 NA NA
CASSLGQGFTEAFF TGTGCCAGCAGCTTAGGACAGGGCTTCACTGAAGCTTTCTTT TRBJ1-1 TRBV5-4 few TRBD1
CASSQDRGRTDTQYF TGCGCCAGCAGCCAAGATCGGGGTAGGACAGATACGCAGTATTTT TRBJ2-3 TRBV4-3 NA NA
CASSPAGGSYEQYF TGTGCCAGCAGTCCCGCGGGGGGCTCCTACGAGCAGTACTTC TRBJ2-7 TRBV27 NA TRBD2
CASSFRNSPLHF TGTGCCAGCAGTTTCAGGAATTCACCCCTCCACTTT TRBJ1-6 TRBV27 NA NA
CASRNTGESHAFF TGTGCCAGCAGGAACACAGGGGAAAGTCATGCTTTCTTT TRBJ1-1 TRBV6-5 NA TRBD1
CASSLGLYSNQPQHF TGTGCCAGCAGTTTGGGCCTCTATAGCAATCAGCCCCAGCATTTT TRBJ1-5 TRBV27 NA NA
CASSKAGTGHSNQPQHF TGTGCCAGCAGCAAAGCTGGGACAGGACATAGCAATCAGCCCCAGCATTTT TRBJ1-5 TRBV21-1 few NA
CASSSGGRPPYEQYF TGTGCCAGCAGCTCGGGGGGCAGACCACCCTACGAGCAGTACTTC TRBJ2-7 TRBV7-7 NA NA
CASRMTGYSGELFF TGTGCCAGCAGAATGACAGGGTATTCCGGGGAGCTGTTTTTT TRBJ2-2 TRBV5-4 NA TRBD1
CASSPQTRKETQYF TGTGCCAGCAGTCCTCAAACCCGTAAAGAGACCCAGTACTTC TRBJ2-5 TRBV2 NA NA
CASSRGLVPYEQYF TGTGCCAGCAGCAGAGGACTCGTACCCTACGAGCAGTACTTC TRBJ2-7 TRBV21-1 NA NA
CASSLARWTEAFF TGTGCCAGCAGCTTGGCCCGTTGGACTGAAGCTTTCTTT TRBJ1-1 TRBV13 few NA
CASTGGGYEQYF TGTGCCAGCACAGGTGGCGGTTACGAGCAGTACTTC TRBJ2-7 TRBV6-5 once NA
CASSLEGLAGSGGDTQYF TGTGCCAGCAGCTTAGAGGGACTAGCGGGTTCGGGGGGGGATACGCAGTATTTT TRBJ2-3 TRBV7-2 NA TRBD2
CASSQDQASYEQYF TGTGCCAGCAGCCAAGATCAGGCCTCCTACGAGCAGTACTTC TRBJ2-7 TRBV3-1/TRBV3-2 once NA
CASSPPEGYSGNTIYF TGTGCCAGCTCACCACCGGAAGGTTATAGCGGAAACACCATATATTTT TRBJ1-3 TRBV18 NA NA
CSVDDRRLIGYTF TGCAGCGTTGATGACAGGCGGCTCATCGGCTACACCTTC TRBJ1-2 TRBV29-1 NA NA
CASRETEPYEQYF TGTGCCAGCCGAGAGACTGAACCTTACGAGCAGTACTTC TRBJ2-7 TRBV2 NA NA
CASSYSNRAYEQYF TGTGCCAGCAGTTACTCGAACAGGGCATACGAGCAGTACTTC TRBJ2-7 TRBV6-6 NA NA
CASSLGNSYEQYF TGTGCCAGCAGTTTAGGGAATTCTTACGAGCAGTACTTC TRBJ2-7 TRBV28 few NA
CASSQTGRTEAFF TGTGCCAGCAGTCAGACAGGGCGGACTGAAGCTTTCTTT TRBJ1-1 TRBV28 NA TRBD1
CASSLRTQETQYF TGTGCCAGCAGTTTAAGGACCCAAGAGACCCAGTACTTC TRBJ2-5 TRBV27 NA NA
CASSKGENTEAFF TGCGCCAGCAGTAAAGGGGAGAACACTGAAGCTTTCTTT TRBJ1-1 TRBV4-1 NA NA
CASRRQRFTDTQYF TGTGCCAGCAGAAGACAGCGATTCACAGATACGCAGTATTTT TRBJ2-3 TRBV28 NA NA
CASSLDGGAVYGYTF TGTGCCAGCAGCCTCGACGGGGGGGCAGTCTATGGCTACACCTTC TRBJ1-2 TRBV7-9 NA NA
CASSAVGNYGYTF TGTGCCAGCAGTGCAGTGGGTAACTATGGCTACACCTTC TRBJ1-2 TRBV25-1 NA NA
CASSASGSSTGELFF TGTGCCAGCAGCGCAAGCGGGAGCAGCACCGGGGAGCTGTTTTTT TRBJ2-2 TRBV9 NA TRBD2
CASSYSGNQPQHF TGTGCCAGCAGTTATAGTGGCAATCAGCCCCAGCATTTT TRBJ1-5 TRBV12-3/TRBV12-4 few NA
CATSRGGQGGQPQHF TGTGCCACCAGCAGAGGGGGACAGGGCGGTCAGCCCCAGCATTTT TRBJ1-5 TRBV15 NA TRBD1
CASSSRQGGNTIYF TGTGCCAGCAGTTCTCGACAGGGGGGAAACACCATATATTTT TRBJ1-3 TRBV28 NA TRBD1
CASSLVGTGSYGYTF TGTGCCAGCAGCTTAGTAGGGACAGGGTCCTATGGCTACACCTTC TRBJ1-2 TRBV11-2 NA TRBD1
CASSVGDGHQPQHF TGTGCCAGCAGCGTGGGGGACGGTCATCAGCCCCAGCATTTT TRBJ1-5 TRBV9 NA NA
CASSEAPGTGDNQPQHF TGTGCCAGCAGTGAAGCACCCGGGACAGGGGACAATCAGCCCCAGCATTTT TRBJ1-5 TRBV2 NA TRBD1
CAWSVPQGAAKLFF TGTGCCTGGAGTGTACCCCAGGGAGCGGCAAAACTGTTTTTT TRBJ1-4 TRBV30 once NA
CASSLMSNGVGELFF TGTGCCAGCAGTTTAATGAGCAATGGGGTCGGGGAGCTGTTTTTT TRBJ2-2 TRBV28 NA NA
CASSSTGSPSTEAFF TGTGCCAGCAGTTCAACAGGGAGTCCCAGCACTGAAGCTTTCTTT TRBJ1-1 TRBV28 NA NA
CASSHRTGTMNTEAFF TGTGCCAGCAGCCACCGGACAGGGACCATGAACACTGAAGCTTTCTTT TRBJ1-1 TRBV9 NA TRBD1
CASSQVRFSPYEQYF TGTGCCAGCAGCCAAGTGCGCTTTAGCCCCTACGAGCAGTACTTC TRBJ2-7 TRBV16 NA NA
CASRIRSGSDYPSYEQYF TGTGCCAGCAGAATAAGGTCGGGGTCAGACTACCCATCCTACGAGCAGTACTTC TRBJ2-7 TRBV5-6 NA NA
CASSYSEGEGELFF TGTGCCAGCAGTTACTCCGAGGGAGAGGGGGAGCTGTTTTTT TRBJ2-2 TRBV6-5 once NA
CATSDAGTANTGELFF TGTGCCACCAGTGACGCCGGGACAGCGAACACCGGGGAGCTGTTTTTT TRBJ2-2 TRBV24-1 NA TRBD1